One sample yielded the 17 T cell receptor beta chains listed below, sequenced in a study of T-cell reconstitution after alpha-beta-depleted transplantation in children. For TCRbeta, the library was prepared with unique molecular identifiers. TCRdb reprocessed the PCR reads with MiXCR, giving one entry per CDR3 protein. The sample holds around 530,000 distinct CDR3 sequences, around a third seen once. The specimen comprised PBMCs from the stem cell graft donor, sampled from the stem cell graft. The origin of the receptors is a human donor who donated a stem cell graft to a child with aplastic anemia.

The J gene is TRBJ2-1, the V gene TRBV6-1, with D possibly being TRBD2 (6 bases). The CDR3 consists of 13 residues. The V gene lost 4 bases and the J gene lost 10 bases, with 14 bases spanning the gap. Germline-derived CDR1 and CDR2 are MNHNS and SASEGT. The CDR3: CASSAPLAREQFF. CDR3 nucleotide sequence: TGTGCCAGCAGTGCTCCACTAGCTCGGGAGCAGTTCTTC.

This clonotype has more than one count but fewer than ten. This chain uses TRBV6-1 with TRBJ1-6; TRBD1 agrees at 10 bases. CDR1 and CDR2 (germline): MNHNS, SASEGT. The V gene end was trimmed by 6 bases and the J gene end by 8 bases; junction bases not matched to a gene: 7. The CDR3 runs to 15 residues. In DNA, the CDR3 is TGTGCCAGCAGACCACTCGGGACAGGGGATTCACCCCTCCACTTT. It specifies CASRPLGTGDSPLHF.

J is TRBJ1-1 and V is TRBV7-9; tentatively, D is TRBD1 (6 bases). V dropped 4 bases and J dropped 1 base, with 13 bases sitting between them. The germline gives CDR1 SEHNR, CDR2 FQNEAQ (reference sequence). The CDR3 consists of 15 residues. The CDR3 region is CASSSLWGQNTEAFF. CDR3 sequence (DNA): TGTGCCAGCAGCTCCCTATGGGGGCAGAACACTGAAGCTTTCTTT.

This sequence joins TRBV20-1 and TRBJ2-2; TRBD2 matches at 9 bases. Germline V gives CDR1 DFQATT, CDR2 SNEGSKA (reference sequence). Unmatched junction bases numbered 8, after V lost 6 bases and J lost 3 bases. This CDR3 contains 15 residues. CDR3 sequence: CSALRAGGDTGELFF. CDR3 DNA sequence: TGCAGTGCCCTTCGTGCGGGAGGGGACACCGGGGAGCTGTTTTTT.

J is TRBJ1-3 and V is TRBV19; D unclear. V was clipped by 1 base and J by 3 bases, with 7 bases between them. Germline V gene lookup returns CDR1 LNHDA and CDR2 SQIVND (reference sequence). The CDR3 totals 14 residues. CDR3 sequence (DNA): TGTGCCAGTAGTATAGGAGGCAGTGGAAACACCATATATTTT. Translation: CASSIGGSGNTIYF.

This sequence joins TRBV12-3 or TRBV12-4 and TRBJ1-2, with D possibly TRBD1 on 6 matching bases. The CDR3 consists of 18 residues. V shed 2 bases and J shed 5 bases, with 24 bases lying between them. The CDR3 sequence: CASSLFTTGTRGRYGYTF. CDR3 sequence (DNA): TGTGCCAGCAGTTTATTTACTACCGGGACACGGGGCAGATATGGCTACACCTTC.

This clonotype was detected only a few times. This chain links TRBV12-3 or TRBV12-4 with TRBJ1-4; unclear D gene. The V gene lost 6 bases and the J gene lost 0 bases, with 11 bases spanning the gap. The length of the CDR3 is 15 residues. CDR3 in amino acids: CASRSWDATNEKLFF. CDR3 in DNA: TGTGCCAGCAGGAGTTGGGATGCAACTAATGAAAAACTGTTTTTT.

The V call is TRBV12-3 or TRBV12-4, the J call TRBJ2-1; the D is unclear. V was trimmed by 4 bases and J by 0 bases, leaving 13 bases between them. The CDR3 is 16 amino acids. This CDR3 reads CASSSSYQSSYNEQFF. In DNA, the CDR3 is TGTGCCAGCAGTTCGAGCTACCAGAGCTCCTACAATGAGCAGTTCTTC.

Notes on this clonotype: The junction does not match germline at one end; this may be a read error. The chain is built from TRBV20-1 and TRBJ1-2; D is ambiguous. The germline gives CDR1 DFQATT, CDR2 SNEGSKA (reference sequence). CDR3 length: 14 amino acids. CDR3 sequence: CSASDGSYSYGHTF. CDR3 in DNA: TGCAGTGCTAGTGATGGCAGCTACTCCTATGGCCACACCTTC.

V gene TRBV27 combines with J gene TRBJ2-3; 7 nucleotides align to TRBD2. J lost 0 bases, V lost 10 bases, and 7 bases had no gene match. From germline, CDR1 is MNHEY and CDR2 SMNVEV (reference sequence). The CDR3 runs to 14 residues. The CDR3 protein is CATKAGTSTDTQYF. The DNA for the CDR3 is TGTGCCACCAAAGCGGGAACTAGCACAGATACGCAGTATTTT.

This clonotype showed up just a few times. The CDR3 DNA sequence: TGCAGTGCTACCCCCGGGCAGGGGACCTACGAGCAGTACTTC. Amino acid sequence: CSATPGQGTYEQYF. This chain uses TRBV20-1 with TRBJ2-7, with D maybe TRBD1 (6 bases). Germline lookup yields CDR1 DFQATT and CDR2 SNEGSKA (reference sequence). Trimming cost V 4 bases and J 2 bases, with 15 bases left between them. The CDR3 contains 14 residues.

The DNA for the CDR3 is TGTGCCAGCAGTTTACTCCCGGGGGTTTTCTTT. The encoded protein is CASSLLPGVFF. This chain connects TRBV28 to TRBJ1-1; D might be TRBD1 (5 bases). Germline V gene lookup returns CDR1 MDHEN and CDR2 SYDVKM. The length of the CDR3 is 11 residues. Trimming cost V 2 bases and J 13 bases, with 11 bases left between them.

This sequence joins TRBV28 and TRBJ1-2; 7 bases match TRBD1. The length of the CDR3 is 15 residues. CDR1 is MDHEN and CDR2 is SYDVKM in the germline V gene. V shed 1 base and J 5 bases; nucleotides not matched to a gene: 7. The chain's CDR3 is CASSLSGTAKYGYTF. The CDR3 nucleotides read TGTGCCAGCAGTTTATCGGGGACAGCGAAATATGGCTACACCTTC.

The V call is TRBV5-5, the J call TRBJ2-1, with D possibly being TRBD2 (6 bases). V gave up 2 bases and J gave up 3 bases, with 21 bases separating them. The germline V gene has CDR1 SGHKS and CDR2 YYEKEE (reference sequence). The CDR3 is 18 amino acids. In DNA, the CDR3 is TGTGCCAGCAGCTTTAATCAGGCTAGCGAAAAAAACTACAATGAGCAGTTCTTC. Protein: CASSFNQASEKNYNEQFF.

V and J are TRBV29-1 and TRBJ2-4; 8 bases match TRBD2. Germline CDR1 is SQVTM and CDR2 is ANQGSEA. This CDR3 is built from 13 residues. With V trimmed by 5 bases and J by 9 bases, 9 bases remained unmatched. CDR3 amino acids: CSVYGTSESIQYF. DNA of the CDR3: TGCAGCGTTTACGGGACTAGTGAGAGCATTCAGTACTTC.

This clonotype was observed at least ten times. The junction differs from germline at one of its ends, possibly a read error. V gene TRBV12-3 or TRBV12-4 combines with J gene TRBJ1-5; D is undetermined. There are 14 residues in the CDR3. The CDR3, as DNA: TGTGCCAGCAGCTTAGCGGGGAGCAATCAGCCCCAGCATTTT. Amino acids: CASSLAGSNQPQHF.

This clonotype was counted a few times. DNA for the CDR3: TGTGCCAGCAGTACAGGGGGCTCCGGGTCCTACGAGCAGTACTTC. Translated, it gives CASSTGGSGSYEQYF. The rearrangement joins TRBV6-2 or TRBV6-3 to TRBJ2-7; TRBD1 agrees at 9 bases. Germline V gene data show CDR1 as MNHEY and CDR2 as SVGEGT. Trimming cost V 5 bases and J 1 base; bases outside gene matches: 6. The CDR3 spans 15 residues.